A selection of T cell receptor beta chains follows, all from one sample in a study of identical twins. MiXCR was run by TCRdb on the 5' RACE reads, yielding one entry per CDR3 protein. This sample yields 500,000 to 700,000 distinct CDR3 sequences, of which about 7.6% are seen a single time; around 1.6% belongs to the top ten. The data also belong to a second study, concerning yellow fever vaccine responses in identical twins.

Sequenced material: PBMCs. The receptors shown here come from a woman aged 18-30 years in good health. The conserved cysteine and the conserved F or W are not part of the CDR3 here. A D gene is named only where the DNA matches it firmly.

TRBV5-5,TRBJ1-2,-,ASSLARDGYT
TRBV5-1,TRBJ2-1,TRBD2,ASSLGAGINNEQF
TRBV15,TRBJ2-2,TRBD1,ATSQTGGNTGELF
TRBV10-3,TRBJ2-7,-,AISELSGSNYEQY
TRBV12-3/TRBV12-4,TRBJ2-6,-,ASRHSGANVLT
TRBV11-1,TRBJ2-3,TRBD2,ASSLGLAGGSSADTQY
TRBV3-1,TRBJ2-3,TRBD2,ASTPGVTSGRAMVADTQY
TRBV28,TRBJ2-5,-,ASIPIDNINQETQY
TRBV29-1,TRBJ1-1,-,SVVLGGDTEAF
TRBV10-3,TRBJ2-3,-,AISEEGRSTDTQY
TRBV12-3/TRBV12-4,TRBJ2-3,TRBD1,ASTDRGSSTDTQY
TRBV3-1,TRBJ2-2,-,ASSQEPGSNTGELF
TRBV18,TRBJ2-1,-,ASSPPRKLSYNEQF
TRBV12-3/TRBV12-4,TRBJ2-3,TRBD2,ASSPGLAGVTDTQY
TRBV6-5,TRBJ1-6,TRBD1,ASSYSKGAYSPLH
TRBV28,TRBJ1-5,-,ASRIRPGRLQH
TRBV20-1,TRBJ2-5,-,SARLQWIETQY
TRBV10-3,TRBJ1-4,-,AISESTSEKLF